These 27 T cell receptor beta chains came from one sample sequenced in a study of OX40 agonist ivuxolimab in advanced cancers. Profiled with immunoSEQ multiplex PCR; TCRdb holds only in-frame clones, not every one. This sample has over 20,000 clones, with 75% to 85% found just once. The input for sequencing was CD4+ or CD8+ T cells sorted from blood, taken in a trial of the OX40 agonist ivuxolimab. The receptors were sampled from an adult with an advanced solid tumor such as melanoma, head and neck, liver or kidney cancer.

A remark on this clone: The sample contains more than one DNA sequence encoding this CDR3. The J gene is TRBJ1-1, the V gene TRBV9; 7 bases are shared with TRBD1. CDR1 SGDLS and CDR2 YYNGEE come from the germline V gene. J gave up 1 base and V 4 bases, and 7 bases lay outside the gene matches. The CDR3 consists of 15 residues. The CDR3: CASSPGGDRNTEAFF. The CDR3 DNA reads as TGTGCCAGCAGCCCTGGGGGGGACAGGAACACTGAAGCTTTCTTT.

The chain couples TRBV14 to TRBJ1-2; D not certain. Trimming stripped 0 bases from V and 7 bases from J, with 12 bases between. This CDR3 contains 14 residues. Germline values: CDR1 SGHDN, CDR2 FVKESK. Written as DNA, the CDR3 is TGTGCCAGCAGCCAAGAGGAAAGGATCGGTGGCTACACCTTC. Residues: CASSQEERIGGYTF.

Only one count was recorded for this clone. This chain links TRBV7-2 with TRBJ2-3; D may be TRBD1 or TRBD2 (5 bases each). Germline assignment: CDR1 SGHTA and CDR2 FQGNSA. The CDR3 consists of 14 residues. Trimming stripped 8 bases from V and 0 bases from J, with 12 bases between. The CDR3 here is CASADWGSTDTQYF. The CDR3 coding sequence is TGTGCCAGCGCAGACTGGGGGAGCACAGATACGCAGTATTTT.

This clone was seen only a few times. Compared with germline, one end of the junction differs, possibly owing to a read error. The chain employs TRBV7-9 and TRBJ1-5; no clear D gene. Germline V CDR1 and CDR2: SEHNR, FQNEAQ (reference sequence). The CDR3 is 13 residues long. The CDR3 region has the DNA TGTGCCAGCAGTTTAGAGGTCAGTCAGCCCCAGCATTTT. Translating it yields CASSLEVSQPQHF.

The chain links TRBV7-9 to TRBJ1-5; D unclear. V shed 5 bases and J shed 7 bases, with 12 bases lying between them. The CDR3 contains 13 residues. Germline-derived CDR1 and CDR2 are SEHNR and FQNEAQ (reference sequence). The CDR3 region is CASSQSGVQPQHF. CDR3 nucleotides: TGTGCCAGCAGCCAATCTGGAGTGCAGCCCCAGCATTTT.

In this sample, this clone turned up a few times. The CDR3: CASLSGPGNTQYF. The CDR3 region has the DNA TGTGCCTCGCTTAGCGGGCCGGGAAATACGCAGTATTTT. V usage is TRBV6-5 and J usage is TRBJ2-3, with 7 positions matching TRBD2. CDR3 size: 13 residues. V dropped 11 bases and J dropped 7; count of bases not matched to a gene: 12. The V gene's germline CDR1 is MNHEY and CDR2 SVGAGI.

This chain connects TRBV15 to TRBJ2-3; D might be TRBD2 (6 bases). V lost 3 bases, J lost 0 bases, and 7 bases lay in between. In germline, CDR1 is LNHNV, CDR2 YYDKDF (reference sequence). CDR3 length: 14 amino acids. The CDR3 here is CATSRGLSTDTQYF. The CDR3 coding sequence is TGTGCCACCAGCAGGGGACTCAGCACAGATACGCAGTATTTT.

The chain combines TRBV7-3 with TRBJ2-1, with 7 bases fitting TRBD2. J was trimmed by 9 bases and V by 1 base; bases with no gene match: 9. The CDR3 is made up of 15 amino acids. CDR1 and CDR2 (germline): SGHTA, FQGTGA. CDR3 nucleotides: TGTGCCAGCAGCTTAATAGCGGGCCAGGCGGGTGAGCAGTTCTTC. It translates to CASSLIAGQAGEQFF. The complete variable domain, with remaining parts taken from reference TRBV7-3 and TRBJ2-1, reads GAGVSQTPSNKVTEKGKYVELRCDPISGHTALYWYRQSLGQGPEFLIYFQGTGAADDSGLPNDRFFAVRPEGSVSTLKIQRTERGDSAVYLCASSLIAGQAGEQFFGPGTRLTVL.

The rearrangement uses TRBV6-6 and TRBJ2-5, with TRBD1 matching 9 bases. V dropped 7 bases and J dropped 5; count of bases not matched to a gene: 11. Germline V gene data show CDR1 as MNHNY and CDR2 as SVGAGI (reference sequence). The CDR3 consists of 15 residues. DNA of the CDR3: TGTGCCAGCAAGGACCCGGGACAGGGAGGCGAGACCCAGTACTTC. It encodes CASKDPGQGGETQYF.

The chain combines TRBV15 with TRBJ1-1; no clear D. V was clipped by 0 bases and J by 7 bases, with 12 bases between them. The CDR3 length is 14 residues. Germline CDR1 LNHNV, CDR2 YYDKDF (reference sequence). The CDR3 region has the DNA TGTGCCACCAGCAGAGAGTCACACGGTAGTGAAGCTTTCTTT. It yields the protein CATSRESHGSEAFF.

The chain has TRBV6-1 and TRBJ2-1; 7 nucleotides agree with TRBD1. The junction had 12 bases not matched to a gene; V was cut back by 8 bases and J by 8 bases. The germline CDR1 and CDR2 sequences are MNHNS and SASEGT. The CDR3 extends over 14 amino acids. CDR3 coding DNA: TGTGCCAGCGGATTGACAGGGACGGGCGATGAGCAGTTCTTC. It yields the protein CASGLTGTGDEQFF.

The V and J genes are TRBV6-5 and TRBJ2-7; D may be TRBD1 or TRBD2 (5 bases each). Germline values: CDR1 MNHEY, CDR2 SVGAGI. The CDR3 extends over 13 amino acids. Trimming cost V 2 bases and J 6 bases, with 11 bases left between them. CDR3 DNA sequence: TGTGCCAGCAGTTACGGGACCTCCGGCGAGCAGTACTTC. This codes for CASSYGTSGEQYF.

This chain uses TRBV10-1 with TRBJ2-7; TRBD2 might be the D (6 bases). The length of the CDR3 is 14 residues. The V and J ends lost 4 bases and 4 bases respectively, with 14 bases between them. Germline V CDR1 and CDR2: WNHNN, SYGVQD (reference sequence). CDR3 in amino acids: CASSAGTGFYEQYF. DNA for the CDR3: TGCGCCAGCAGTGCCGGGACTGGGTTTTACGAGCAGTACTTC.

This chain uses TRBV5-4 with TRBJ2-1; 9 bases agree with TRBD2. Germline CDR1 SGHNT, CDR2 YYREEE (reference sequence). The V segment lost 3 bases and the J segment 0 bases; nucleotides outside the gene matches: 7. This CDR3 is 17 amino acids long. The CDR3 nucleotides are TGTGCCAGCAGCTCCATTAGCGGGGGCAGCTCCTACAATGAGCAGTTCTTC. Translating it yields CASSSISGGSSYNEQFF.

The chain joins TRBV7-3 to TRBJ1-2, with TRBD1 identical over 8 bases. The CDR3 is 14 residues long. V trimming: 5 bases; J trimming: 3 bases; junction bases outside the gene matches: 5. Germline V gene lookup returns CDR1 SGHTA and CDR2 FQGTGA. The CDR3 spells CASSATGGDYGYTF. CDR3 DNA sequence: TGTGCCAGCAGCGCCACAGGGGGTGACTATGGCTACACCTTC.

The chain recombines TRBV6-5 with TRBJ2-5, with TRBD2 as a possible D gene (6 bases). CDR1 and CDR2 (germline): MNHEY, SVGAGI. CDR3 length: 15 residues. V was trimmed by 0 bases and J by 2 bases, leaving 10 bases between them. The CDR3, as DNA: TGTGCCAGCAGTTACTCGAGACGGGGGCAAGAGACCCAGTACTTC. Encoded protein: CASSYSRRGQETQYF.

J is TRBJ2-1 and V is TRBV10-2; TRBD1 matches at 7 bases. The CDR3 sequence is 15 residues long. Per the germline V gene, CDR1 is WSHSY and CDR2 is SAAADI. V shed 5 bases and J 1 base; nucleotides not matched to a gene: 5. The CDR3 loop is CASSRQGGSYNEQFF. The DNA of the CDR3 is TGCGCCAGCAGTCGACAGGGTGGATCCTACAATGAGCAGTTCTTC.

Here the CDR3 DNA reads TGTGCCAGCAGCATATCCCGCGGGGAGACCCAGTACTTC. Amino acid sequence: CASSISRGETQYF. The chain couples TRBV9 to TRBJ2-5, with a possible D match to TRBD2 (5 bases). The CDR3 totals 13 residues. From germline, CDR1 is SGDLS and CDR2 YYNGEE. Between the trimmed V and J ends, which lost 4 bases and 5 bases, there was a span of 12 bases.

The chain recombines TRBV19 with TRBJ1-5; D gene uncertain. The CDR3 runs 13 residues. Germline assignment: CDR1 LNHDA and CDR2 SQIVND (reference sequence). Trimming took off 5 bases at V and 4 bases at J, with 9 bases between the two ends. The CDR3 DNA is TGTGCCAGTAGTCAAGGACTTAATCAGCCCCAGCATTTT. Its protein product is CASSQGLNQPQHF.

The chain uses TRBV10-3 and TRBJ2-1; D is perhaps TRBD1 or TRBD2 (6 bases each). The V and J ends lost 3 bases and 5 bases respectively, with 17 bases between them. This CDR3 is 16 amino acids long. Germline V lookup: CDR1 ENHRY, CDR2 SYGVKD. The CDR3 loop reads CAISDLARGANNEQFF. CDR3 in DNA: TGTGCCATCAGTGACCTAGCTAGGGGGGCAAACAATGAGCAGTTCTTC.

The chain uses TRBV12-5 and TRBJ1-5; D is uncertain. Deletions cut 1 base from V and 7 bases from J, with 2 bases between. This CDR3 has 11 residues. The germline CDR1 and CDR2 sequences are LGHNT and FRNRAP. The CDR3 is CASGLEQPQHF. Written as DNA, the CDR3 is TGTGCTAGTGGTTTGGAACAGCCCCAGCATTTT.

As DNA, the CDR3 is TGTGCCATCTCATCGGGGGGAGACCAAGAGACCCAGTACTTC. It encodes CAISSGGDQETQYF. The chain recombines TRBV10-3 with TRBJ2-5, with TRBD2 matching over 7 bases. Germline CDR1 ENHRY, CDR2 SYGVKD. J was trimmed by 0 bases and V by 8 bases; bases with no gene match: 6. The CDR3 is 14 amino acids.

The chain is built from TRBV5-6 and TRBJ1-1, with 7 bases aligning to TRBD1. This CDR3 has 14 amino acids. V gave up 2 bases and J gave up 0 bases; unmatched junction bases: 1. Germline V gene sequence: CDR1 SGHDT, CDR2 YYEEEE. CDR3 nucleotides: TGTGCCAGCAGCTTACAGGGGATGAACACTGAAGCTTTCTTT. Translation: CASSLQGMNTEAFF.

This CDR3 reads CARSLSGGHSGNTIYF. CDR3 coding DNA: TGTGCCAGAAGCTTGTCAGGGGGCCACTCTGGAAACACCATATATTTT. The chain links TRBV5-3 to TRBJ1-3; 8 bases line up with TRBD1. TRBV5-3 is marked as an open reading frame, function uncertain. The CDR3 loop spans 16 amino acids. Unmatched junction bases numbered 3, after V lost 1 base and J lost 0 bases.

V is TRBV9 and J is TRBJ2-3; D call uncertain. The CDR3 is 14 residues long. Germline V gene sequence: CDR1 SGDLS, CDR2 YYNGEE. Trimming stripped 4 bases from V and 4 bases from J, with 13 bases between. The CDR3 coding sequence is TGTGCCAGCAGCCCACGAATGGGCTCAGATACGCAGTATTTT. This gives the protein CASSPRMGSDTQYF.

The sample holds a few counts of this clone. This chain connects TRBV28 to TRBJ1-6; 8 bases are a match to TRBD1. The germline gives CDR1 MDHEN, CDR2 SYDVKM. CDR3 size: 15 residues. J gave up 9 bases and V 5 bases, and 9 bases lay outside the gene matches. The CDR3 DNA reads TGTGCCAGCAGTACGGGACAGGTACGAAGTTCACCCCTCCACTTT. This codes for CASSTGQVRSSPLHF.

This rearrangement joins TRBV4-1 to TRBJ1-4; 8 nucleotides agree with TRBD1. Germline V gene sequence: CDR1 MGHRA, CDR2 YSYEKL. The ends lost 3 bases at V and 0 bases at J; junction bases unmatched: 9. The CDR3 totals 18 residues. CDR3 amino acids: CASSQTRQGPATNEKLFF. In nucleotides, the CDR3 is TGCGCCAGCAGCCAGACTCGACAGGGGCCTGCAACTAATGAAAAACTGTTTTTT.